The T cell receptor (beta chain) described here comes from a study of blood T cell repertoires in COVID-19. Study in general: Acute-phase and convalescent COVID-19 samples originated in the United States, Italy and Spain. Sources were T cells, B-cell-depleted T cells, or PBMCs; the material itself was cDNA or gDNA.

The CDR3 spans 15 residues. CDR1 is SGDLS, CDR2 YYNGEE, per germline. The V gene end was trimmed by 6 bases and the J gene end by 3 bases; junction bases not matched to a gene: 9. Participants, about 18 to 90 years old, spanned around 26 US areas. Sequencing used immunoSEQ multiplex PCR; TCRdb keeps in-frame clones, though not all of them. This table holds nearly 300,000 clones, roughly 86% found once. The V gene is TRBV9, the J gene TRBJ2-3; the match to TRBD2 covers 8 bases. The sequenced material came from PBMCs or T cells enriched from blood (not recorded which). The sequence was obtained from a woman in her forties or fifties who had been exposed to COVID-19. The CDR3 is CASTTGGGGTDTQYF. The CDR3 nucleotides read TGTGCCAGCACCACGGGGGGCGGGGGGACAGATACGCAGTATTTT.